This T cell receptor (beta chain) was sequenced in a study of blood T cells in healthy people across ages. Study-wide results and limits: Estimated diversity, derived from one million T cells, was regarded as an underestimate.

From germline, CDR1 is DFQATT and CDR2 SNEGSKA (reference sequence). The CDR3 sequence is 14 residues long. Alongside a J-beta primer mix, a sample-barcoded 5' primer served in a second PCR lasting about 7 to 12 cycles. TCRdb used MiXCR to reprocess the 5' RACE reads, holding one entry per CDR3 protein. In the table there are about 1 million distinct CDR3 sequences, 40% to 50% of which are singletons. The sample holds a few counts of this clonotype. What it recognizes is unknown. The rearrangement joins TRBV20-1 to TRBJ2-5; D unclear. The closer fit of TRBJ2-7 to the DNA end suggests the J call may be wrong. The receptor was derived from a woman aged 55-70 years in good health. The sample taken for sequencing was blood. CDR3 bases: TGCAGTGCTCTTACTGGAATCTTCCTCTACGAGCAGTACTTC. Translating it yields CSALTGIFLYEQYF.